This T cell receptor (beta chain) derives from a study of response to subunit inactivated influenza vaccine. The CDR3 extends over 15 amino acids. Germline V gene lookup returns CDR1 LGHNA and CDR2 YSLEER. V dropped 0 bases and J dropped 0 bases, with 8 bases sitting between them. A single record per CDR3 protein comes from TCRdb applying MiXCR to the RT-PCR reads. There are 150,000 to 200,000 distinct CDR3 sequences in the sample; 12% occur only once, and approximately 30% lies in the top ten. This sample was shared with a second study, whose subject was T cells expressing NK-cell markers. That paper adds: cDNA encoding TCR beta was synthesized via 5'RACE template switching incorporating UMIs. Underlying the TCR beta repertoires were sorted CD3+CD56+NKG2C+, CD3+CD56+NKG2C- and CD3+CD56-NKG2C+ T cells. The CD3+CD56-NKG2C+ fraction of a few donors was also led by these clonotypes.

The TCR comes from a man aged 50 to 59 who received an inactivated influenza vaccine. This specimen consisted of CD8+ T cells sorted from PBMCs, obtained approximately 12 days after vaccination. The V call is TRBV4-3, the J call TRBJ2-5; D remains unclear. The CDR3 region is CASSQDWGDQETQYF. The CDR3 region has the DNA TGCGCCAGCAGCCAAGATTGGGGTGACCAAGAGACCCAGTACTTC.